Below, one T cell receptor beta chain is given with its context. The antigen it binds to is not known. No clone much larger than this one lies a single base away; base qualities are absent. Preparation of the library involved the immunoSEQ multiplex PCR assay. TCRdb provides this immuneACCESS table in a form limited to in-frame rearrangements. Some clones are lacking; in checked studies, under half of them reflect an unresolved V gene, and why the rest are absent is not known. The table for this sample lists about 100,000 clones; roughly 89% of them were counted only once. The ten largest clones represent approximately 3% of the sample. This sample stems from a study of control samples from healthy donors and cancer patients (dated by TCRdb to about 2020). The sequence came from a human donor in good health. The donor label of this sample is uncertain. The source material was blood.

The CDR3 protein sequence reads: CASSPTPGLSTDTQYF. The nucleotide sequence is TGTGCCAGCAGCCCCACCCCGGGACTTAGCACAGATACGCAGTATTTT. The rearrangement joined TRBV9 to TRBJ2-3, with TRBD2 perhaps the D gene, on 6 matching bases. The V end loses 4 bases and the J end loses 0 bases, and a stretch of 15 bases separates them. The CDR3 measures 16 amino acids from cysteine to phenylalanine. Just CDR3 DNA is preserved here, 48 bases in frame from base 1. For CDR1 and CDR2, the germline V gene lists SGDLS and YYNGEE.